The clone carrying this TCR beta chain occurred many times. Time point meaning: pre-sensitization, week 0. Stated treatment: therapeutic diphenylcyclopropenone sensitization with weekly scalp DPC. People who gave samples had alopecia, were 18 to 70 years old, and were suitable for DPC. TCRdb itself ran the RACE reads through MiXCR, one entry per CDR3 protein. This table holds around 250,000 distinct CDR3 sequences, approximately 8.6% found once. The data derive from a study of human T cells and chemical hapten exposure. V lost 6 bases and J lost 8, with 14 bases in between. From germline, CDR1 is MNHEY and CDR2 SVGEGT. The CDR3 runs 13 residues.

This chain uses TRBV6-2 or TRBV6-3 with TRBJ2-1, with D hard to call. The sample in question was whole blood, obtained in connection with sensitization to the hapten diphenylcyclopropenone (DPC). The receptor's source is a woman aged 40-49 years with alopecia areata. Some clones in this sample may be carry-over from other donors' samples. The CDR3: CASSPLGWDEQFF. CDR3 sequence (DNA): TGTGCCAGCAGCCCACTGGGATGGGATGAGCAGTTCTTC.